Below are 23 T cell receptor beta chains sequenced from a single sample in a study of shared clonotypes between healthy human individuals. The repertoire was sequenced with immunoSEQ multiplex PCR; TCRdb's copy has only in-frame clones and lacks some. The sample yields around 2.1 million clones, 93% seen once. CD45RO-negative, CCR7-positively selected cells formed the naive CD8 fraction, excluding terminally differentiated effector memory CD45RA+ cells. Sequences were obtained from naive CD8+ T cells from PBMCs. The receptors originated from a man between 18 and 29 years old in good health. Some clones in this sample may be carry-over from other donors' samples.

The chain is built from TRBV7-9 and TRBJ2-1, with 8 bases identical to TRBD2. The CDR3 has 17 amino acids. Trimming cost V 1 base and J 7 bases; bases outside gene matches: 12. The germline gives CDR1 SEHNR, CDR2 FQNEAQ (reference sequence). CDR3 loop: CASSLVQIGLAGNEQFF. CDR3 nucleotide sequence: TGTGCCAGCAGCTTAGTCCAGATTGGATTAGCGGGGAATGAGCAGTTCTTC.

J is TRBJ2-3 and V is TRBV6-1, with D perhaps TRBD2 (5 bases). V shed 2 bases and J shed 0 bases, with 9 bases lying between them. Germline values: CDR1 MNHNS, CDR2 SASEGT. The CDR3 length is 15 residues. This CDR3 is CASSEIERSTDTQYF. The CDR3 DNA reads TGTGCCAGCAGTGAAATTGAGCGGAGCACAGATACGCAGTATTTT.

This sequence joins TRBV5-6 and TRBJ1-3; D unresolved. The CDR3 is 12 amino acids. V dropped 1 base and J dropped 1 base, with 0 bases sitting between them. Germline-derived CDR1 and CDR2 are SGHDT and YYEEEE. This chain's CDR3 is CASSLSGNTIYF. The CDR3 nucleotides are TGTGCCAGCAGCTTGTCTGGAAACACCATATATTTT.

The J gene is TRBJ2-7, the V gene TRBV5-1; D gene uncertain. Germline V gene sequence: CDR1 SGHRS, CDR2 YFSETQ. The CDR3 covers 13 residues. V was cut by 4 bases and J by 2 bases, with 10 bases left in between. Here the CDR3 DNA reads TGCGCCAGCAGCGTAAGCATAACCTACGAGCAGTACTTC. Its translation: CASSVSITYEQYF.

V usage is TRBV30 and J usage is TRBJ1-1, with D perhaps TRBD1 (6 bases). The germline V gene has CDR1 GTSNPN and CDR2 SVGIG (reference sequence). V lost 2 bases and J 6 bases, leaving 16 bases between the germline ends. The CDR3 runs to 14 residues. As DNA, the CDR3 is TGTGCCTGGAGTTGGAGGGGGTCGAGCCCTGAAGCTTTCTTT. This gives the protein CAWSWRGSSPEAFF.

The chain couples TRBV10-2 to TRBJ1-1; TRBD1 matches at 7 bases. After removal of 6 bases from V and 1 base from J, the junction contained 5 bases not matched to a gene. This CDR3 is 14 amino acids long. Germline values: CDR1 WSHSY, CDR2 SAAADI. CDR3: CASRPRQGNTEAFF. CDR3 DNA: TGCGCCAGCAGGCCGAGACAGGGGAACACTGAAGCTTTCTTT.

The J gene is TRBJ2-1, the V gene TRBV27; D is perhaps TRBD2 (5 bases). CDR3 length: 16 residues. CDR1 is MNHEY, CDR2 SMNVEV, per germline (reference sequence). Deletions cut 0 bases from V and 6 bases from J, with 15 bases between. This chain's CDR3 is CASSLSVGAILNEQFF. The CDR3 DNA sequence: TGTGCCAGCAGTTTATCAGTGGGAGCGATACTCAATGAGCAGTTCTTC.

The chain has TRBV27 and TRBJ1-1; D possibly corresponds to TRBD1 (5 bases). The CDR3 has 13 amino acids. The V and J ends lost 0 bases and 10 bases respectively, with 12 bases between them. Germline lookup yields CDR1 MNHEY and CDR2 SMNVEV (reference sequence). Here the CDR3 DNA reads TGTGCCAGCAGTTTATCGCTGGGGGTCGGAGCTTTCTTT. Translating gives CASSLSLGVGAFF.

The chain links TRBV9 to TRBJ2-1; 8 nucleotides match TRBD1. CDR3 size: 16 residues. With 0 bases clipped from V and 9 bases from J, the junction kept 11 bases outside the gene matches. Germline CDR1 SGDLS, CDR2 YYNGEE. DNA for the CDR3: TGTGCCAGCAGCGTAGTACGGACAGGGTCCTTAGGTGAGCAGTTCTTC. Protein: CASSVVRTGSLGEQFF.

V and J are TRBV29-1 and TRBJ2-3; D is unresolved. This CDR3 is built from 13 residues. V shed 3 bases and J shed 4 bases, with 11 bases lying between them. The V gene's germline CDR1 is SQVTM and CDR2 ANQGSEA. The CDR3 DNA is TGCAGCGTTGAGAGTAACAGAGCAGATACGCAGTATTTT. Translating it yields CSVESNRADTQYF.

V is TRBV7-2 and J is TRBJ2-7, with D perhaps matching TRBD2 (5 bases). The CDR3 covers 17 residues. From germline, CDR1 is SGHTA and CDR2 FQGNSA. The V end lost 5 bases, the J end lost 2 bases, and 22 bases lay between the germline ends. The CDR3 DNA sequence: TGTGCCAGCAGCGGAAGAGAATCGGGTTGGGAGACCTACGAGCAGTACTTC. Protein product: CASSGRESGWETYEQYF.

The rearrangement joins TRBV29-1 to TRBJ1-1; 10 bases are a match to TRBD1. V dropped 4 bases and J dropped 5; count of bases not matched to a gene: 16. The CDR3 runs 17 residues. Germline CDR1 SQVTM, CDR2 ANQGSEA. This chain's CDR3 is CSVVKSTGGRMFTEAFF. For the CDR3, the DNA is TGCAGCGTTGTAAAATCGACAGGGGGCCGGATGTTTACTGAAGCTTTCTTT.

This rearrangement joins TRBV2 to TRBJ1-5; 8 bases are a match to TRBD1. Germline CDR1 reads SNHLY; CDR2 reads FYNNEI. The junction had 4 bases not matched to a gene; V was cut back by 5 bases and J by 1 base. The CDR3 covers 15 residues. The chain's CDR3 is CASSPDRASNQPQHF. In nucleotides, the CDR3 is TGTGCCAGCAGTCCGGACAGGGCAAGCAATCAGCCCCAGCATTTT.

The chain couples TRBV6-5 to TRBJ1-1, with 8 bases matching TRBD1. CDR1 and CDR2 (germline): MNHEY, SVGAGI. The J segment lost 1 base and the V segment lost 1 base, leaving 2 bases of the junction unmatched. There are 15 residues in the CDR3. The CDR3 DNA sequence: TGTGCCAGCAGTTACTTGGACAGGGAGAACACTGAAGCTTTCTTT. It codes for CASSYLDRENTEAFF.

This clone was seen once. The gene calls are TRBV13 and TRBJ2-3; TRBD2 is a possible D gene (5 bases). The ends were cut back, 8 bases at V and 2 bases at J, with 20 bases in the middle. The CDR3 length is 16 residues. Germline V gene lookup returns CDR1 PRHDT and CDR2 FYEKMQ (reference sequence). CDR3 sequence: CASRLEAPDFTDTQYF. For the CDR3, the DNA is TGTGCCAGCCGTTTGGAGGCTCCCGACTTCACAGATACGCAGTATTTT.

The CDR3 DNA reads as TGTGCCAGCCTGAACAAACAGGGGAATGAAAAACTGTTTTTT. It is translated as CASLNKQGNEKLFF. The chain links TRBV19 to TRBJ1-4; 7 nucleotides match TRBD1. Germline-derived CDR1 and CDR2 are LNHDA and SQIVND (reference sequence). V trimming: 9 bases; J trimming: 5 bases; junction bases outside the gene matches: 9. This CDR3 comprises 14 residues.

About this clone: Other DNA sequences from this sample encode an identical CDR3 as well. J is TRBJ1-1 and V is TRBV9; weak D call: TRBD1 (5 bases). V lost 1 base and J 0 bases, leaving 7 bases between the germline ends. The CDR3 spans 14 residues. The germline CDR1 and CDR2 sequences are SGDLS and YYNGEE. CDR3 in DNA: TGTGCCAGCAGCGTATCGGGACTGAACACTGAAGCTTTCTTT. Amino acids: CASSVSGLNTEAFF.

The chain uses TRBV4-3 and TRBJ1-2; D is possibly TRBD1 (6 bases). V was shortened by 0 bases and J by 11 bases, with 19 bases between the two germline ends. CDR3 length: 15 residues. Per the germline V gene, CDR1 is LGHNA and CDR2 is YSLEER. Here the CDR3 DNA reads TGCGCCAGCAGCCAAGATTTAGCAACAGGGTGGTTATACACCTTC. It encodes CASSQDLATGWLYTF.

The sample holds one count of this clone. The V and J genes are TRBV7-6 and TRBJ2-7; possible D gene TRBD2, 6 bases. The CDR3 covers 15 residues. The ends were cut back, 1 base at V and 0 bases at J, with 10 bases in the middle. Germline CDR1 is SGHVS and CDR2 is FNYEAQ. CDR3 sequence: CASSLDGGSSYEQYF. In DNA form, the CDR3 reads TGTGCCAGCAGCTTAGACGGGGGTTCCTCCTACGAGCAGTACTTC.

The chain joins TRBV30 to TRBJ2-3; no definite D call. Looked up from germline, CDR1 is GTSNPN and CDR2 is SVGIG (reference sequence). The length of the CDR3 is 10 residues. With 0 bases removed from V and 8 bases from J, the gap between germline ends came to 3 bases. This CDR3 reads CAWSVATQYF. CDR3 bases: TGTGCCTGGAGTGTTGCTACGCAGTATTTT. Combining the CDR3 with reference TRBV30 and TRBJ2-3 gives the whole variable domain SQTIHQWPATLVQPVGSPLSLECTVEGTSNPNLYWYRQAAGRGLQLLFYSVGIGQISSEVPQNLSASRPQDRQFILSSKKLLLSDSGFYLCAWSVATQYFGPGTRLTVL.

The chain joins TRBV5-8 to TRBJ1-5; no definite D call. Germline CDR1 is SGHTS and CDR2 is YDEGEE. CDR3 length: 14 residues. Trimming took off 0 bases at V and 3 bases at J, with 7 bases between the two ends. CDR3 nucleotide sequence: TGTGCCAGCAGCTTGGGGCAGGCCAATCAGCCCCAGCATTTT. It encodes CASSLGQANQPQHF.

CDR3 protein: CASSFGMYNEQFF. CDR3 sequence (DNA): TGTGCCAGCAGTTTCGGGATGTACAATGAGCAGTTCTTC. The chain links TRBV28 to TRBJ2-1; D perhaps matches TRBD2 (5 bases). The CDR3 length is 13 residues. Germline V CDR1 and CDR2: MDHEN, SYDVKM. V lost 3 bases and J 4 bases, leaving 7 bases between the germline ends.

V gene TRBV27 combines with J gene TRBJ1-1, with D possibly being TRBD1 (5 bases). The V end was cut by 5 bases, the J end by 5 bases, with 12 bases between. CDR1 is MNHEY, CDR2 SMNVEV, per germline (reference sequence). CDR3 length equals 13 residues. Here the CDR3 DNA reads TGTGCCAGCAGTCCCGGGGGGACTACTGAAGCTTTCTTT. Its protein is CASSPGGTTEAFF.